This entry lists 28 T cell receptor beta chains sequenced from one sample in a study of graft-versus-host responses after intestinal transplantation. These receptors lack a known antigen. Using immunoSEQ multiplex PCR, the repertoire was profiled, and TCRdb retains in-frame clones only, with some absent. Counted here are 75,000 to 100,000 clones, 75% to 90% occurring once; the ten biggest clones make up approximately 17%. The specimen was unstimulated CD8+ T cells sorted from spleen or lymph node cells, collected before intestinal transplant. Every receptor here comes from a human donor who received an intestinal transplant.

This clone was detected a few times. The CDR3 reads CASGLGQFNEKLFF. In nucleotides, the CDR3 is TGTGCTAGTGGTTTGGGACAGTTTAATGAAAAACTGTTTTTT. The chain recombines TRBV12-5 with TRBJ1-4, with a tentative D call TRBD1 (5 bases). V was clipped by 1 base and J by 4 bases, with 7 bases between them. CDR1 is LGHNT and CDR2 is FRNRAP in the germline V gene. The CDR3 length is 14 residues.

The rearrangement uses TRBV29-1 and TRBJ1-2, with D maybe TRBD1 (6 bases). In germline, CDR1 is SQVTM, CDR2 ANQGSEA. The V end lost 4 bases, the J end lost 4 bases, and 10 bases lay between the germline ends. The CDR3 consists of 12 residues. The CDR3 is CSVAGGGYGYTF. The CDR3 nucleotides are TGCAGCGTTGCGGGAGGGGGCTATGGCTACACCTTC.

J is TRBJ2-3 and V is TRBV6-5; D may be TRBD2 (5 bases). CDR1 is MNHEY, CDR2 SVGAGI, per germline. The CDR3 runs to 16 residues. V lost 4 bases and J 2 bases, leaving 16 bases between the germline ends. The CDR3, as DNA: TGTGCCAGCAGTTTCCGCCCCCATAGCGCCACAGATACGCAGTATTTT. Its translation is CASSFRPHSATDTQYF.

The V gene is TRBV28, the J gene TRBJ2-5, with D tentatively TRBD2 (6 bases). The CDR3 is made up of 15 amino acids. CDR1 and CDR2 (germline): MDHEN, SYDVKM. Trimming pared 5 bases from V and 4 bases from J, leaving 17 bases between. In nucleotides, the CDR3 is TGTGCCAGCAGTACCTCGGGACTTTTGGCAGAGACCCAGTACTTC. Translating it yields CASSTSGLLAETQYF.

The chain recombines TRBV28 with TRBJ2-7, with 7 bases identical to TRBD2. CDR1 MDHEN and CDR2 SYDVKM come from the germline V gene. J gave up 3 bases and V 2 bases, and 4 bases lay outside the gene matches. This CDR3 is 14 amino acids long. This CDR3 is CASSLSGASYEQYF. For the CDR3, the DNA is TGTGCCAGCAGTTTAAGCGGGGCAAGCTACGAGCAGTACTTC.

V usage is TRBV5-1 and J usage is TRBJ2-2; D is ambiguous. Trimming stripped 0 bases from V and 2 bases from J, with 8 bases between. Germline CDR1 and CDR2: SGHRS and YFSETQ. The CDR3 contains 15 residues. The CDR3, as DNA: TGCGCCAGCAGCTTGGAGCAGACTAACACCGGGGAGCTGTTTTTT. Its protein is CASSLEQTNTGELFF.

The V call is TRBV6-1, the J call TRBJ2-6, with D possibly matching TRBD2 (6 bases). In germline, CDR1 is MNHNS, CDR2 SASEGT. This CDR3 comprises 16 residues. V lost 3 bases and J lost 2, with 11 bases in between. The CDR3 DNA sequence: TGTGCCAGCAGTGATGGGCGGGGCGCTGGGGCCAACGTCCTGACTTTC. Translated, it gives CASSDGRGAGANVLTF.

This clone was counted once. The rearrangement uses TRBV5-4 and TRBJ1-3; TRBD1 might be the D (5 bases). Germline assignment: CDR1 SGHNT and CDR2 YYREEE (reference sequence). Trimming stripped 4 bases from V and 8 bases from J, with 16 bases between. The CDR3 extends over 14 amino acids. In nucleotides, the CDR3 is TGTGCCAGCAGCAGGGGACTAGGCGGAGACACCATATATTTT. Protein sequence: CASSRGLGGDTIYF.

The CDR3 DNA is TGCGCCAGCAGCCAAGAGCCCCCAGCGGCCCAGGATACGCAGTATTTT. Protein sequence: CASSQEPPAAQDTQYF. The chain joins TRBV4-1 to TRBJ2-3; maybe TRBD2 (5 bases). Germline assignment: CDR1 MGHRA and CDR2 YSYEKL. Trimming took off 0 bases at V and 6 bases at J, with 16 bases between the two ends. CDR3 length: 16 residues.

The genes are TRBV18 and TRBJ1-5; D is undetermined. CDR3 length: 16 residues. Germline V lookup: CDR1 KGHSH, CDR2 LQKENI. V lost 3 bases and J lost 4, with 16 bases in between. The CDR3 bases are TGTGCCAGCTCACCGGTAGAGGTATCCCGGAATCAGCCCCAGCATTTT. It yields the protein CASSPVEVSRNQPQHF.

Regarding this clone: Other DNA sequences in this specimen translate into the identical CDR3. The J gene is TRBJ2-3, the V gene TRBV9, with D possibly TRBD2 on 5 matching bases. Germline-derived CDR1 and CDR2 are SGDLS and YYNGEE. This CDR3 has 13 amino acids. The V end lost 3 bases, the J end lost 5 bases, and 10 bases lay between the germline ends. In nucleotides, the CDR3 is TGTGCCAGCAGCGGGCTCGCGGGAGATACGCAGTATTTT. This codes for CASSGLAGDTQYF.

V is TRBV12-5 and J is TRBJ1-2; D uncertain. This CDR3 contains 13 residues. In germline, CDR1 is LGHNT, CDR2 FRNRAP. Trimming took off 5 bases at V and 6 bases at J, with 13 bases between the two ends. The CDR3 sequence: CASGPRNPDGYTF. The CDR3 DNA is TGTGCTAGTGGTCCGAGGAACCCCGATGGCTACACCTTC.

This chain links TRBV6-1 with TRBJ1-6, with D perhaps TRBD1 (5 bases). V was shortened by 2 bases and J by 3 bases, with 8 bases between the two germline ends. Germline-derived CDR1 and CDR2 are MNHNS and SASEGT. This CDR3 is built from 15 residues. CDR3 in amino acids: CASSENQGYNSPLHF. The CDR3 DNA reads TGTGCCAGCAGTGAAAATCAGGGCTATAATTCACCCCTCCACTTT.

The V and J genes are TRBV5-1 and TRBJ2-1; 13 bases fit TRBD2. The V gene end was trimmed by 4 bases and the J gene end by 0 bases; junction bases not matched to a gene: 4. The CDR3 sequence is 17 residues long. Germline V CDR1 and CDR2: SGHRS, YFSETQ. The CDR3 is CASSPGLAGSSYNEQFF. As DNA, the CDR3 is TGCGCCAGCAGCCCGGGACTAGCGGGGAGCTCCTACAATGAGCAGTTCTTC.

CDR3 amino acids: CASKPTGGVTEAFF. The CDR3 region has the DNA TGTGCCAGCAAACCGACAGGGGGGGTTACTGAAGCTTTCTTT. The V gene is TRBV2, the J gene TRBJ1-1, with TRBD1 matching over 9 bases. V lost 7 bases to trimming and J lost 5 bases; unmatched junction nucleotides: 8. The length of the CDR3 is 14 residues. Germline lookup yields CDR1 SNHLY and CDR2 FYNNEI. Combining the CDR3 with reference TRBV2 and TRBJ1-1 gives the whole variable domain EPEVTQTPSHQVTQMGQEVILRCVPISNHLYFYWYRQILGQKVEFLVSFYNNEISEKSEIFDDQFSVERPDGSNFTLKIRSTKLEDSAMYFCASKPTGGVTEAFFGQGTRLTVV.

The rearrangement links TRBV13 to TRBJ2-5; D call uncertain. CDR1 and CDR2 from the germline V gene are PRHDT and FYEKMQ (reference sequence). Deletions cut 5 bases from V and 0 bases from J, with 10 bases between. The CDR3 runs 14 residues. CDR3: CASSRRAYQETQYF. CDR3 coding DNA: TGTGCCAGCAGCCGACGGGCGTACCAAGAGACCCAGTACTTC.

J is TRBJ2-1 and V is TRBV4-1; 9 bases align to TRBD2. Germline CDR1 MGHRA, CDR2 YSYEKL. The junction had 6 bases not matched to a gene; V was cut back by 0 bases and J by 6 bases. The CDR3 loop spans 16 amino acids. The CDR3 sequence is CASSQDSAGGGNEQFF. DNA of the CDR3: TGCGCCAGCAGCCAAGATAGTGCGGGAGGGGGCAATGAGCAGTTCTTC.

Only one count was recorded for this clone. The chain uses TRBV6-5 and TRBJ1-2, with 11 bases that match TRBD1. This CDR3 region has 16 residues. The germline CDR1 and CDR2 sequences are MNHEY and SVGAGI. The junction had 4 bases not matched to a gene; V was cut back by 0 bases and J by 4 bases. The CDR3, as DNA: TGTGCCAGCAGTTACTCCTGGACAGGGGGCTTCTATGGCTACACCTTC. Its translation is CASSYSWTGGFYGYTF.

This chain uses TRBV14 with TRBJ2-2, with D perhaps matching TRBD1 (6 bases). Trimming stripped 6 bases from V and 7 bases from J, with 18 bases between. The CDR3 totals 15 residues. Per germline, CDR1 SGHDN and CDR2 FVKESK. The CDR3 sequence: CASSPGQIPSGELFF. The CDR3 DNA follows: TGTGCCAGCAGTCCTGGACAGATCCCGAGCGGGGAGCTGTTTTTT.

CDR3 sequence (DNA): TGTGCCAGCAGCCTACCTCGACAGGGGCCACCTTTCTACGAGCAGTACTTC. As protein: CASSLPRQGPPFYEQYF. This sequence joins TRBV16 and TRBJ2-7; 8 bases match TRBD1. CDR3 length: 17 amino acids. Germline V gene lookup returns CDR1 KGHSY and CDR2 FQNENV. V dropped 4 bases and J dropped 3; count of bases not matched to a gene: 14.

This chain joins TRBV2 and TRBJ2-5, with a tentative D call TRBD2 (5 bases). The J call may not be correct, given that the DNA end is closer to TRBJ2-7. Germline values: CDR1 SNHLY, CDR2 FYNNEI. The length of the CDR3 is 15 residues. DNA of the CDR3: TGTGCCAGCAGTGACGAGGACTCCCGGCCTTACGAGCAGTACTTC. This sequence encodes CASSDEDSRPYEQYF.

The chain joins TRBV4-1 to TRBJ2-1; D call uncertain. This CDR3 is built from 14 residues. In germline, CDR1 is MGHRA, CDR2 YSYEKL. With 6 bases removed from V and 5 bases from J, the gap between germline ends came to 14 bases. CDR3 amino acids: CASSPHTPDNEQFF. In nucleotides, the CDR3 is TGCGCCAGCAGTCCACACACGCCCGACAATGAGCAGTTCTTC.

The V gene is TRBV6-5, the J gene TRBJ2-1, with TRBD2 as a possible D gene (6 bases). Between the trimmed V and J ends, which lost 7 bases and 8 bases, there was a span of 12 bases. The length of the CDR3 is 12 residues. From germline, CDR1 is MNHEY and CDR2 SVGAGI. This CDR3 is CASTYGGDEQFF. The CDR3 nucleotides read TGTGCCAGCACCTACGGAGGGGATGAGCAGTTCTTC.

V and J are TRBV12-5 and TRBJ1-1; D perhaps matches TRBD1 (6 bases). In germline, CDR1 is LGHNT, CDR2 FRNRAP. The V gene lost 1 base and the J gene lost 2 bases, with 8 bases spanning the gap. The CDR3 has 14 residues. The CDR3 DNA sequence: TGTGCTAGTGGTTTGGGCAGGGGTAACACTGAAGCTTTCTTT. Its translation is CASGLGRGNTEAFF.

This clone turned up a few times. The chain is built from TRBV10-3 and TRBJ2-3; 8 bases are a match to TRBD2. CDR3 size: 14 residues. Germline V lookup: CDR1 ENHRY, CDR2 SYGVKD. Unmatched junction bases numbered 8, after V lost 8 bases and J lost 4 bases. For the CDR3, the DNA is TGTGCCATCGGCCGGGGGGGGCCTGCAGATACGCAGTATTTT. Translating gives CAIGRGGPADTQYF.

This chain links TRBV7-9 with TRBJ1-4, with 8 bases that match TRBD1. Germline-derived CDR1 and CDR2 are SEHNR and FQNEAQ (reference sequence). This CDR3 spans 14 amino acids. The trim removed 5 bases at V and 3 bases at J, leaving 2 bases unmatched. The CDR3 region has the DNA TGTGCCAGCAGCCCGACAGGGGCTAATGAAAAACTGTTTTTT. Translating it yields CASSPTGANEKLFF.

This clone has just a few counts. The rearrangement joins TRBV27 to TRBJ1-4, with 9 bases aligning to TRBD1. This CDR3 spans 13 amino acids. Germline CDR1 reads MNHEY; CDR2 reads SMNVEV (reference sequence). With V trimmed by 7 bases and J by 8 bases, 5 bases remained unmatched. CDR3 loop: CASKRTGDEKLFF. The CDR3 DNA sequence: TGTGCCAGCAAACGGACAGGGGACGAAAAACTGTTTTTT.

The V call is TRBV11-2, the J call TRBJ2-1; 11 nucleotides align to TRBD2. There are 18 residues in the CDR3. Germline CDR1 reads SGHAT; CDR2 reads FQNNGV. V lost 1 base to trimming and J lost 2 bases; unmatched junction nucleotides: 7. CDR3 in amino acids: CASSLGRNSGGAYNEQFF. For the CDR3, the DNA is TGTGCCAGCAGCTTAGGCCGAAATAGCGGGGGGGCCTACAATGAGCAGTTCTTC.